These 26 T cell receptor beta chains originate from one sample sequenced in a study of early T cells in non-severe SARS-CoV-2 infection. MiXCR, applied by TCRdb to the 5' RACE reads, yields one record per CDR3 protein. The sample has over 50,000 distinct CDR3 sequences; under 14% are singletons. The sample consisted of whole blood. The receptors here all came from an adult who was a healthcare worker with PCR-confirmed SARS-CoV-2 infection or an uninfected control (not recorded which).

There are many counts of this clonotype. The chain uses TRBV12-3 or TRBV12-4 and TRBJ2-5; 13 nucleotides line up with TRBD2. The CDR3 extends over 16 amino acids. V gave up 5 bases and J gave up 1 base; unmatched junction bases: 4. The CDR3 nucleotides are TGTGCCAGCAGTAGGGGACTAGCGGGGTTCCAAGAGACCCAGTACTTC. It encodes CASSRGLAGFQETQYF.

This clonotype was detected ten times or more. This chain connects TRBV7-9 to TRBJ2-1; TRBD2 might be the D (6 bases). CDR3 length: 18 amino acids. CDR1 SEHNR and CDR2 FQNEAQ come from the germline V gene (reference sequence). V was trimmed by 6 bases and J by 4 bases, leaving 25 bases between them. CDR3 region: CASSRSPGVLSGYNEQFF. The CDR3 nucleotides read TGTGCCAGCAGTCGTAGTCCGGGGGTGTTAAGCGGATACAATGAGCAGTTCTTC.

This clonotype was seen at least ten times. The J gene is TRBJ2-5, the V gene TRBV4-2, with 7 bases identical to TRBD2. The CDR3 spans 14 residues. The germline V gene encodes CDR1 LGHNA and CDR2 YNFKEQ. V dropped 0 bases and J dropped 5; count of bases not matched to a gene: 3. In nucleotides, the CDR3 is TGTGCCAGCAGCCAAGAGAGCGGGGTGGAGACCCAGTACTTC. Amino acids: CASSQESGVETQYF.

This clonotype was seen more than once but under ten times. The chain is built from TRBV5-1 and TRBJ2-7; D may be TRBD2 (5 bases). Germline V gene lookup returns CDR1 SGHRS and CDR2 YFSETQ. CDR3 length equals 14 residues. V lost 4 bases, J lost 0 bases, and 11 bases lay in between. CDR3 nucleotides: TGCGCCAGCAGCCGGGATGCCAGCTCCTACGAGCAGTACTTC. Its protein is CASSRDASSYEQYF.

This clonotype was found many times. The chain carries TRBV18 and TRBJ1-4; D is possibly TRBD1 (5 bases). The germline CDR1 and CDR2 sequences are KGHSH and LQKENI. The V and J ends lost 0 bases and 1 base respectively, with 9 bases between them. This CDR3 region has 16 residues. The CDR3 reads CASSPPSQGTNEKLFF. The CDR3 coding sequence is TGTGCCAGCTCACCACCGTCCCAGGGAACTAATGAAAAACTGTTTTTT. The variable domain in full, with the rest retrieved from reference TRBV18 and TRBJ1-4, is NAGVMQNPRHLVRRRGQEARLRCSPMKGHSHVYWYRQLPEEGLKFMVYLQKENIIDESGMPKERFSAEFPKEGPSILRIQQVVRGDSAAYFCASSPPSQGTNEKLFFGSGTQLSVL.

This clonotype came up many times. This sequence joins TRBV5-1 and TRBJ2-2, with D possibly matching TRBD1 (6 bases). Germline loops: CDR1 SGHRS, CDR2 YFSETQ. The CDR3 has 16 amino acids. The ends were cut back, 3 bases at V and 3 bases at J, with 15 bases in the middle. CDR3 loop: CASSSPTGQHTGELFF. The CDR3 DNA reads TGCGCCAGCAGCTCGCCCACGGGACAACACACCGGGGAGCTGTTTTTT.

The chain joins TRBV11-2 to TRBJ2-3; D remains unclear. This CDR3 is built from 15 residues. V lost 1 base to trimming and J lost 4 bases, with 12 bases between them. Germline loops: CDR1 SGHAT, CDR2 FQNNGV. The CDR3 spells CASSLAPRVADTQYF. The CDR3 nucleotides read TGTGCCAGCAGCTTAGCCCCTAGGGTGGCAGATACGCAGTATTTT.

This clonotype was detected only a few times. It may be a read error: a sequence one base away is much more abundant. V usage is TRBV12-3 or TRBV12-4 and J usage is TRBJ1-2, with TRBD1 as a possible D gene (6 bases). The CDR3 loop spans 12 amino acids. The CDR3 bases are TGTGCCAGCAGTCGGACAGACTATGACTACACCTTC. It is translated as CASSRTDYDYTF.

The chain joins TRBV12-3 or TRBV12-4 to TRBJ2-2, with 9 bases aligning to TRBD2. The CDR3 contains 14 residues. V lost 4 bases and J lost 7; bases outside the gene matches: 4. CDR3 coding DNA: TGTGCCAGCAGTTCCCGCGGGGGGGACGGGGAGCTGTTTTTT. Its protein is CASSSRGGDGELFF.

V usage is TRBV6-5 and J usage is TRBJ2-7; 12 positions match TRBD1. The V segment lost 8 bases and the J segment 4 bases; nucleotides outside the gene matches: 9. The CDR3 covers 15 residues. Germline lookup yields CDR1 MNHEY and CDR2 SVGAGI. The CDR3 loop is CASSRDRGRWYEQYF. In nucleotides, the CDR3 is TGTGCCAGCTCGAGGGACAGGGGGCGATGGTACGAGCAGTACTTC.

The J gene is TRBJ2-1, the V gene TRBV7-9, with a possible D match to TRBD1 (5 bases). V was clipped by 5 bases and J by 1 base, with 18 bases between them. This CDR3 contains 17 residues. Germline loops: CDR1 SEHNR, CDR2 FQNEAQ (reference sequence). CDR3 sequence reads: CASSQRQRGWSYNEQFF. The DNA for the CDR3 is TGTGCCAGCAGCCAACGACAGCGAGGATGGTCCTACAATGAGCAGTTCTTC.

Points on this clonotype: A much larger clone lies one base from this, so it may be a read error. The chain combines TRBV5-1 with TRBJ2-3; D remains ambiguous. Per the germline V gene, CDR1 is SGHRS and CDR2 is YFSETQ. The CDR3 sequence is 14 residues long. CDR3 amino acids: CASGLRLGADTQYF. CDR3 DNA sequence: TGCGCCAGCGGCTTGAGACTTGGGGCAGATACGCAGTATTTT.

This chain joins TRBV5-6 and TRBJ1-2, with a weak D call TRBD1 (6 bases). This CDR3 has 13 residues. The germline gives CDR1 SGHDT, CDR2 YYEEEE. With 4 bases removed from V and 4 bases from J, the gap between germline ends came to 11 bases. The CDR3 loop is CASSRTASYGYTF. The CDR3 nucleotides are TGTGCCAGCAGCCGGACAGCGAGCTATGGCTACACCTTC.

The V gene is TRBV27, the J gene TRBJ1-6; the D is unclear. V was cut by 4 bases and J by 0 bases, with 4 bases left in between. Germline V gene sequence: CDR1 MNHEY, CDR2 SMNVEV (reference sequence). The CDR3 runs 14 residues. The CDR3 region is CASSYSSYNSPLHF. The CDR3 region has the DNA TGTGCCAGCAGTTACAGCTCCTATAATTCACCCCTCCACTTT.

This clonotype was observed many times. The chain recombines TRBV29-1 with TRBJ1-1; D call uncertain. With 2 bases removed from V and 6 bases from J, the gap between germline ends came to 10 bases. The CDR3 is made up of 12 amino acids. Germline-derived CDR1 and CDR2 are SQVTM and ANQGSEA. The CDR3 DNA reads TGCAGCGTTGAATCAGAGACGGCTGAAGCTTTCTTT. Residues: CSVESETAEAFF.

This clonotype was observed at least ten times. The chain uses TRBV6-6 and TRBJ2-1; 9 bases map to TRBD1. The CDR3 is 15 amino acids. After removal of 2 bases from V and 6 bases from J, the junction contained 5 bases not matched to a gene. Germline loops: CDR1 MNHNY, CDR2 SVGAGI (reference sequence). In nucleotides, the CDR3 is TGTGCCAGCAGTTACGGGACAGGGTTAGGCAATGAGCAGTTCTTC. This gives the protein CASSYGTGLGNEQFF.

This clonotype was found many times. The CDR3 region is CSAKGNEAFF. The CDR3 DNA reads TGCAGTGCAAAGGGGAATGAAGCTTTCTTT. The chain links TRBV20-1 to TRBJ1-1, with a possible D match to TRBD1 (5 bases). This CDR3 has 10 amino acids. V lost 6 bases, J lost 7 bases, and 9 bases lay in between. In germline, CDR1 is DFQATT, CDR2 SNEGSKA (reference sequence).

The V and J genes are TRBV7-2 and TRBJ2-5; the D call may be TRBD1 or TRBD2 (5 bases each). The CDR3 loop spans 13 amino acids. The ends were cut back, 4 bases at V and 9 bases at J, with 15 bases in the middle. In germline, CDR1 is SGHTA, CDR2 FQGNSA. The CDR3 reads CASSSPKGSAQYF. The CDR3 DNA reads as TGTGCCAGCAGCTCGCCTAAGGGGAGTGCCCAGTACTTC.

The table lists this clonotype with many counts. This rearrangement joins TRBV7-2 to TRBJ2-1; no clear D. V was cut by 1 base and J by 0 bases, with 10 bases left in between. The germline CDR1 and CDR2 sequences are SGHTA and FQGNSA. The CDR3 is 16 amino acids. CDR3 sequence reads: CASSLVASSSYNEQFF. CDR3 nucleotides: TGTGCCAGCAGCTTAGTTGCATCAAGCTCCTACAATGAGCAGTTCTTC.

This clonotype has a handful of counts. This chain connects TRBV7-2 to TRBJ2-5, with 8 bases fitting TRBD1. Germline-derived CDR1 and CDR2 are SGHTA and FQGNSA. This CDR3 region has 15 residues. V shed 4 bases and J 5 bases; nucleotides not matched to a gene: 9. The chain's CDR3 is CASSSPTGAGETQYF. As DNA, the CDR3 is TGTGCCAGCAGCTCACCGACAGGGGCGGGGGAGACCCAGTACTTC.

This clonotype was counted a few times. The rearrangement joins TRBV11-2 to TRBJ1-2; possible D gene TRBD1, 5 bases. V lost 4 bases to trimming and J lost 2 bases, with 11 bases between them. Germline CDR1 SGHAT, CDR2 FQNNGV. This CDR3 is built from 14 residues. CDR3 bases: TGTGCCAGCAGCTCTCCGGGACTAAACTATGGCTACACCTTC. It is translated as CASSSPGLNYGYTF.

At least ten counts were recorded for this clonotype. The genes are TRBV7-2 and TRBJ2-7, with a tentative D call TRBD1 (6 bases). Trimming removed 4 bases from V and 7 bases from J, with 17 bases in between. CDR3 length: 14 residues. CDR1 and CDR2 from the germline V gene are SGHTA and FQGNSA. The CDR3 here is CASSSLDRPLEQYF. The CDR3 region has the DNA TGTGCCAGCAGCTCGTTGGACAGACCCTTAGAGCAGTACTTC.

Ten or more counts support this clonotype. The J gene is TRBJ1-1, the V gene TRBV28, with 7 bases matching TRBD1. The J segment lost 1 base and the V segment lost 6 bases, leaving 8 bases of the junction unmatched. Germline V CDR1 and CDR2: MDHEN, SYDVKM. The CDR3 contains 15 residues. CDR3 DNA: TGTGCCAGCAGGATAGGGGACAGTCGGAACACTGAAGCTTTCTTT. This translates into CASRIGDSRNTEAFF.

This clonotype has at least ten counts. The CDR3 coding sequence is TGTGCTAGTGGTTTGGGCAGTCGGGAGACCCAGTACTTC. Its translation is CASGLGSRETQYF. V gene TRBV12-5 combines with J gene TRBJ2-5; D unclear. Trimming shortened V by 1 base and J by 5 bases, and 8 bases separated the two germline ends. The CDR3 length is 13 residues. The germline gives CDR1 LGHNT, CDR2 FRNRAP.

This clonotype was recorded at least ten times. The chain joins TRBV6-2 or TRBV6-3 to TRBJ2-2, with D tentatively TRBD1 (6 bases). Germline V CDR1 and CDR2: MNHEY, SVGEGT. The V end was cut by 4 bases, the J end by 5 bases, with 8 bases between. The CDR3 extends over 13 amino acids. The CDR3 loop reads CASSFQGTGELFF. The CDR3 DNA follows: TGTGCCAGCAGTTTCCAGGGGACCGGGGAGCTGTTTTTT.

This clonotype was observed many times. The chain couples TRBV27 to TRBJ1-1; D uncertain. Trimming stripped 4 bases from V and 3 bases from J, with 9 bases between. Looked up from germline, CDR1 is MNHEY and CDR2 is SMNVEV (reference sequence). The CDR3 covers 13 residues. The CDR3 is CASSWRAYTEAFF. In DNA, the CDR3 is TGTGCCAGCAGTTGGAGGGCATACACTGAAGCTTTCTTT.